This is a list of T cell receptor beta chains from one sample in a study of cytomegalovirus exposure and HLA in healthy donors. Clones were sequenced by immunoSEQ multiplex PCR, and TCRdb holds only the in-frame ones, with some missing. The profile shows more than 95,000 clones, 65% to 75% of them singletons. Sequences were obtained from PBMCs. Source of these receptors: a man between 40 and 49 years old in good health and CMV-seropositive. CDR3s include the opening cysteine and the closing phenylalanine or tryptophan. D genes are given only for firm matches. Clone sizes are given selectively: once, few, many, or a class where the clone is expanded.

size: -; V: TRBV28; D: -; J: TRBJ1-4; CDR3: CASMSLLTNEKLFF; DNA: TGTGCCAGTATGTCACTCCTAACTAATGAAAAACTGTTTTTT
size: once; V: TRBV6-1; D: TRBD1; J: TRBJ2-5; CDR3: CASSRTGTETQYF; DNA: TGTGCCAGCAGTCGGACAGGGACGGAGACCCAGTACTTC
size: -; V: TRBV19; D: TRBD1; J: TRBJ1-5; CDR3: CASRSGTENYSNQPQHF; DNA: TGTGCCAGTAGGTCGGGGACAGAAAATTATAGCAATCAGCCCCAGCATTTT
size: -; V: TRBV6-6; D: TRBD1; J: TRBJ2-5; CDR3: CASRTGAAETQYF; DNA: TGTGCCAGCAGAACAGGGGCGGCAGAGACCCAGTACTTC
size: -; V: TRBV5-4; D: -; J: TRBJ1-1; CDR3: CASETRLSSFGTEAFF; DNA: TGTGCCAGCGAGACAAGGTTGTCGTCCTTTGGGACTGAAGCTTTCTTT
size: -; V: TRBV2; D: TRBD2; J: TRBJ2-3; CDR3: CASRVTSGADTQYF; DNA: TGTGCCAGCAGGGTGACTAGCGGGGCAGATACGCAGTATTTT
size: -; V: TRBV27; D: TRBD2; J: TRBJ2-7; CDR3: CASSLSLAETPQQYF; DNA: TGTGCCAGCAGTTTATCACTAGCGGAGACCCCCCAGCAGTACTTC
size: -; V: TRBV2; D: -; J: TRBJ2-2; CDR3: CASSAQDSNTGELFF; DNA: TGTGCCAGCAGTGCTCAGGACAGTAACACCGGGGAGCTGTTTTTT
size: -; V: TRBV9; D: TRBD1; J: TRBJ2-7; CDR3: CASSVGQGAYEQYF; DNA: TGTGCCAGCAGCGTAGGACAGGGGGCCTACGAGCAGTACTTC
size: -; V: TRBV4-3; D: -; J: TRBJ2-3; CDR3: CASSQGLNRGNTQYF; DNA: TGCGCCAGCAGCCAAGGGCTTAACCGGGGTAATACGCAGTATTTT
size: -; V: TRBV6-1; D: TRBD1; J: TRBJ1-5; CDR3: CASSGGQGHSNQPQHF; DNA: TGTGCCAGCAGTGGAGGACAGGGACATAGCAATCAGCCCCAGCATTTT
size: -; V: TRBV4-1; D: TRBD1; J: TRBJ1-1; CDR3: CASSLGQGNTEAFF; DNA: TGCGCCAGCAGCCTGGGACAGGGGAACACTGAAGCTTTCTTT
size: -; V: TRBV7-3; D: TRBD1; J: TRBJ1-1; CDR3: CASSSTGGPTWGAFF; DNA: TGTGCCAGCAGCTCCACAGGGGGACCCACTTGGGGTGCTTTCTTT
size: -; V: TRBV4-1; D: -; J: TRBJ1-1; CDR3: CASSQQMNTEAFF; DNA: TGCGCCAGCAGCCAACAGATGAACACTGAAGCTTTCTTT
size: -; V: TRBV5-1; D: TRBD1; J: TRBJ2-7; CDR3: CASSWDRGSYEQYF; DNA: TGCGCCAGCAGCTGGGACAGGGGTAGCTACGAGCAGTACTTC
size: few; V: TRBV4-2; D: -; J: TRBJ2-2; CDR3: CASCLRNTGELFF; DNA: TGTGCCAGCTGCCTCAGGAACACCGGGGAGCTGTTTTTT
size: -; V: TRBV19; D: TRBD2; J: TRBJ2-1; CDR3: CASSMSGISGRSYNEQFF; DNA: TGTGCCAGTAGTATGAGCGGAATTAGCGGGAGGTCCTACAATGAGCAGTTCTTC
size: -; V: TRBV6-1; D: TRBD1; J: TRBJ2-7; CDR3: CASSVRDRGDYEQYF; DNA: TGTGCCAGCAGTGTCCGGGACAGGGGGGACTACGAGCAGTACTTC
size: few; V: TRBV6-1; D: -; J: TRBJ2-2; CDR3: CASSEAWGAGELFF; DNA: TGTGCCAGCAGTGAAGCTTGGGGGGCCGGGGAGCTGTTTTTT
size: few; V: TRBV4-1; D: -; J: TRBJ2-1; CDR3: CASSQAHSVAYNEQFF; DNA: TGCGCCAGCAGCCAAGCCCACAGTGTGGCCTACAATGAGCAGTTCTTC
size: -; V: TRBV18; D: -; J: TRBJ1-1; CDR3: CASSPAGVNTEAFF; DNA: TGTGCCAGCTCACCAGCGGGGGTGAACACTGAAGCTTTCTTT
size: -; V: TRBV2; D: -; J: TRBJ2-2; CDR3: CASRETDTGELFF; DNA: TGTGCCAGCAGGGAAACGGACACCGGGGAGCTGTTTTTT
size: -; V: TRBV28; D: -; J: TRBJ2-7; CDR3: CASSLPTSRPYEQYF; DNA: TGTGCCAGCAGTTTACCTACTAGCCGACCCTACGAGCAGTACTTC
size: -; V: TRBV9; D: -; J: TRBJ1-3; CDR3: CASSVGRVRPGNTIYF; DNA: TGTGCCAGCAGCGTAGGACGGGTTCGTCCTGGAAACACCATATATTTT
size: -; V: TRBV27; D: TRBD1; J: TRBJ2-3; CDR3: CASSLWDGRGSDTQYF; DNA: TGTGCCAGCAGTTTATGGGACGGCAGGGGGTCAGATACGCAGTATTTT
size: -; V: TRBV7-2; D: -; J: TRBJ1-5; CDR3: CASSLGGRGSNQPQHF; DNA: TGTGCCAGCAGCTTAGGGGGCAGGGGATCTAATCAGCCCCAGCATTTT
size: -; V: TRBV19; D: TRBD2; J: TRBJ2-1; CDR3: CASSTRPGRVGNEQFF; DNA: TGTGCCAGTAGTACCCGTCCAGGGAGGGTGGGCAATGAGCAGTTCTTC
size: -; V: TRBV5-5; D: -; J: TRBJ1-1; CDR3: CASSLVGVPRYTEAFF; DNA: TGTGCCAGCAGCTTGGTTGGTGTCCCCCGGTACACTGAAGCTTTCTTT
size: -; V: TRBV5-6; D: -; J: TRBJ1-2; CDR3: CASSPLQVNYGYTF; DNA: TGTGCCAGCAGCCCGCTACAGGTTAACTATGGCTACACCTTC
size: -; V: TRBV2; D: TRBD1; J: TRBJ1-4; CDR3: CASSDYGQGTEKLFF; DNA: TGTGCCAGCAGCGACTACGGACAGGGTACCGAAAAACTGTTTTTT
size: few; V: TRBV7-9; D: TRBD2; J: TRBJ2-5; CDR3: CASSPRGEGQYF; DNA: TGTGCCAGCAGCCCCCGGGGGGAAGGCCAGTACTTC
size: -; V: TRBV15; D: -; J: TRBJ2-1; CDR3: CATSRDGWGGPSYNEQFF; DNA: TGTGCCACCAGCAGAGATGGTTGGGGCGGACCCTCCTACAATGAGCAGTTCTTC
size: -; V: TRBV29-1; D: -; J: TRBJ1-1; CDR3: CSAEQGDTEAFF; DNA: TGCAGCGCTGAACAGGGTGACACTGAAGCTTTCTTT
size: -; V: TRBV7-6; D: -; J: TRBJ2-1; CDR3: CASSVVVGGADEQFF; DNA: TGTGCCAGCAGCGTAGTGGTGGGGGGGGCCGATGAGCAGTTCTTC
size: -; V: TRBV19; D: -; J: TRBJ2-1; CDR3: CASSIALIRGSYNEQFF; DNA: TGTGCCAGTAGTATAGCACTTATCAGGGGCTCCTACAATGAGCAGTTCTTC
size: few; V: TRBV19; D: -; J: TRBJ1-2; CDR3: CASQRGGGYGYTF; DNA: TGTGCCAGCCAGCGGGGGGGCGGCTATGGCTACACCTTC
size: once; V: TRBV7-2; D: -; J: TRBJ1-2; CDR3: CASSPTPPGAQGYTF; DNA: TGTGCCAGCAGCCCAACCCCCCCAGGGGCACAGGGCTACACCTTC
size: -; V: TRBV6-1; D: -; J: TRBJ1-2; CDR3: CASRGEKNYGYTF; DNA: TGTGCCAGCAGGGGAGAGAAAAACTATGGCTACACCTTC
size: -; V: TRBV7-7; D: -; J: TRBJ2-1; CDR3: CASSLLGGEQFF; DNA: TGTGCCAGCAGCCTTCTAGGCGGTGAGCAGTTCTTC
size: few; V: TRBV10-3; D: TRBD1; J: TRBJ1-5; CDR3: CAISGGQVDQPQHF; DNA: TGTGCCATCAGTGGGGGACAGGTCGATCAGCCCCAGCATTTT
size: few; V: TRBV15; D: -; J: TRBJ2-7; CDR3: CATRSSLYEQYF; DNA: TGTGCCACTAGATCGTCCCTCTACGAGCAGTACTTC
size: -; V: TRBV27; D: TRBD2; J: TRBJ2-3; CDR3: CASSPLAGGDTQYF; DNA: TGTGCCAGCAGTCCATTAGCGGGGGGAGATACGCAGTATTTT